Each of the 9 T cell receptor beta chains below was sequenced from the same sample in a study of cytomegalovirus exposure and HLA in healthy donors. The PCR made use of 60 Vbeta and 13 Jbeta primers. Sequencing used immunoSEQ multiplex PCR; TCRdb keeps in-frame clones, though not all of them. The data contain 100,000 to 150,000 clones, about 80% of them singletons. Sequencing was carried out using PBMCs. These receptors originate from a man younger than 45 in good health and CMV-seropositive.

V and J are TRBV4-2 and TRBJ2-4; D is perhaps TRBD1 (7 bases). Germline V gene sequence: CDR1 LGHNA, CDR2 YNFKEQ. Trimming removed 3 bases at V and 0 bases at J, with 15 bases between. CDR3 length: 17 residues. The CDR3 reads CASSHDPRGVAKNIQYF. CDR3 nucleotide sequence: TGTGCCAGCAGCCATGATCCCAGGGGGGTAGCCAAAAACATTCAGTACTTC.

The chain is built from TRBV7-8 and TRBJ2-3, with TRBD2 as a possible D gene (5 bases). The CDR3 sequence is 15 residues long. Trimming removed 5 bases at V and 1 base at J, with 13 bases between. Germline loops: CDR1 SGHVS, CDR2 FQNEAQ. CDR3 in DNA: TGTGCCAGCAGCACCAGCGGTGGGGGCACAGATACGCAGTATTTT. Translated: CASSTSGGGTDTQYF.

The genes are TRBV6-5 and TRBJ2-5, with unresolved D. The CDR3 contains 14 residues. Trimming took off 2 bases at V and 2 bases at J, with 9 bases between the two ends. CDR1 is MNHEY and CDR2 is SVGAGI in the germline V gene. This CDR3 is CASSYGSQQETQYF. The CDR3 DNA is TGTGCCAGCAGTTACGGTAGCCAGCAAGAGACCCAGTACTTC.

The CDR3 bases are TGCGCCAGCAGCCCCCTGGACAGGTTGGATAGGGGGGACACAGATACGCAGTATTTT. Amino acids: CASSPLDRLDRGDTDTQYF. This chain connects TRBV5-1 to TRBJ2-3; possibly TRBD1 for D (7 bases). The CDR3 loop spans 19 amino acids. The germline V and J ends were trimmed by 4 bases and 2 bases, with 26 bases remaining between them. The germline V gene encodes CDR1 SGHRS and CDR2 YFSETQ.

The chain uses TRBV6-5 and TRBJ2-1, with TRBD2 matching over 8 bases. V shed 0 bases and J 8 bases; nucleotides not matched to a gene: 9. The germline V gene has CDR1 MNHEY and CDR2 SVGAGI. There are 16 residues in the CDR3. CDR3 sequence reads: CASSYSDERESYEQFF. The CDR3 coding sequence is TGTGCCAGCAGTTACTCGGACGAGCGGGAGAGTTATGAGCAGTTCTTC.

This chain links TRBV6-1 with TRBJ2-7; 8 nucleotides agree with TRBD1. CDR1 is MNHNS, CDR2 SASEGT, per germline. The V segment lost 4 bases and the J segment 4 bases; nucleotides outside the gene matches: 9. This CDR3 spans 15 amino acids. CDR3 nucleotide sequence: TGTGCCAGCAGTGTAACAGGGGGAAAAACTTACGAGCAGTACTTC. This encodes CASSVTGGKTYEQYF.

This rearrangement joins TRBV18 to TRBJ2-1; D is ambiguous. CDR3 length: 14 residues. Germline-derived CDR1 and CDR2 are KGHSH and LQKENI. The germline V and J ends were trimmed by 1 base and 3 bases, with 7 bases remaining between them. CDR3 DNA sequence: TGTGCCAGCTCACCACTAGCCGGCTACAATGAGCAGTTCTTC. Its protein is CASSPLAGYNEQFF.

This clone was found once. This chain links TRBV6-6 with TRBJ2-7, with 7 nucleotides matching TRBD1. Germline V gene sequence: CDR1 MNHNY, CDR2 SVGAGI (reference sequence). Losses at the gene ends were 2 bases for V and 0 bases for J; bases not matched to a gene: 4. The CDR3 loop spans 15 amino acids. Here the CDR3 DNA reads TGTGCCAGCAGTTACCTCGGGACAGCCTCCTACGAGCAGTACTTC. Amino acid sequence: CASSYLGTASYEQYF.

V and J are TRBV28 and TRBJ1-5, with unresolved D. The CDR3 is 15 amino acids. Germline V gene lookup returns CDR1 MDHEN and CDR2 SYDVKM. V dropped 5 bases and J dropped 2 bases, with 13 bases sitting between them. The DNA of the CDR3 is TGTGCCAGCAGTCCCGGACTCCTTGGCAATCAGCCCCAGCATTTT. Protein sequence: CASSPGLLGNQPQHF.